Shown below are 24 T cell receptor beta chains from a single sample sequenced in a study of T cells in Graves' hyperthyroidism and ophthalmopathy. Using RNA transcripts as the source, TCR beta CDR3 regions were amplified. First-round RT-PCR targeting the TCR CDR3 was performed with the HTBI primer set. TCRdb ran MiXCR on the multiplex PCR reads and lists one entry per CDR3 protein. Of around 610,000 distinct CDR3 sequences in the sample, about 15% are singletons; the top ten hold around 4%. Sequencing was done on a sample of blood. These receptor sequences come from a woman aged 40 to 50 with Graves' ophthalmopathy.

This clonotype came up many times. The rearrangement links TRBV7-2 to TRBJ2-7; the D gene could be TRBD1 or TRBD2 (5 bases each). This CDR3 region has 14 residues. Germline V lookup: CDR1 SGHTA, CDR2 FQGNSA. V was cut by 5 bases and J by 0 bases, with 11 bases left in between. CDR3 nucleotide sequence: TGTGCCAGCAGCAGGGACGTTTCCTCCTACGAGCAGTACTTC. It yields the protein CASSRDVSSYEQYF. Together with reference TRBV7-2 and TRBJ2-7, the CDR3 gives the full variable domain: GAGVSQSPSNKVTEKGKDVELRCDPISGHTALYWYRQSLGQGLEFLIYFQGNSAPDKSGLPSDRFSAERTGGSVSTLTIQRTQQEDSAVYLCASSRDVSSYEQYFGPGTRLTVT.

The chain carries TRBV27 and TRBJ1-1; D is possibly TRBD1 (5 bases). Trimming stripped 2 bases from V and 4 bases from J, with 11 bases between. The CDR3 extends over 14 amino acids. Germline lookup yields CDR1 MNHEY and CDR2 SMNVEV (reference sequence). The CDR3 reads CASSLGTLVTEAFF. The CDR3 region has the DNA TGTGCCAGCAGTTTAGGGACCCTGGTCACTGAAGCTTTCTTT.

The table lists this clonotype with many counts. The V gene is TRBV11-2, the J gene TRBJ2-5, with no clear D. Germline V gives CDR1 SGHAT, CDR2 FQNNGV. Trimming left V 5 bases short and J 5 bases short, with 18 bases between. This CDR3 comprises 15 residues. CDR3 loop: CASSHPLGLMETQYF. In nucleotides, the CDR3 is TGTGCCAGCAGCCATCCATTGGGCCTAATGGAGACCCAGTACTTC.

DNA for the CDR3: TGTGCCAGCAGCCCCCGACTAGTAAGTTACAATGAGCAGTTCTTC. This codes for CASSPRLVSYNEQFF. J is TRBJ2-1 and V is TRBV14; D possibly corresponds to TRBD2 (6 bases). CDR1 SGHDN and CDR2 FVKESK come from the germline V gene. The CDR3 has 15 residues. V gave up 4 bases and J gave up 4 bases, with 14 bases separating them.

In its sample, this clonotype was seen many times. The chain joins TRBV12-3 or TRBV12-4 to TRBJ1-3, with 9 bases fitting TRBD1. The CDR3 extends over 14 amino acids. The junction had 0 bases not matched to a gene; V was cut back by 4 bases and J by 2 bases. The CDR3 DNA is TGTGCCAGCAGTTGGACAGGGGCTGGAAACACCATATATTTT. This sequence encodes CASSWTGAGNTIYF.

This clonotype was seen repeatedly, ten times or more. The chain is built from TRBV20-1 and TRBJ2-7; no clear D. From germline, CDR1 is DFQATT and CDR2 SNEGSKA (reference sequence). The CDR3 sequence is 14 residues long. V shed 3 bases and J shed 0 bases, with 12 bases lying between them. CDR3 residues: CSASTPASSYEQYF. The CDR3 nucleotides are TGCAGTGCTAGTACTCCCGCGAGCTCCTACGAGCAGTACTTC.

A few counts support this clonotype. The genes are TRBV20-1 and TRBJ2-7; D not resolved. The CDR3 runs 16 residues. CDR1 is DFQATT and CDR2 is SNEGSKA in the germline V gene (reference sequence). The V and J ends lost 4 bases and 4 bases respectively, with 23 bases between them. DNA for the CDR3: TGCAGTGCTACAGGTTCCCTAGACCTGAGGCGATACGAGCAGTACTTC. Its protein product is CSATGSLDLRRYEQYF.

This clonotype was seen ten or more times. J is TRBJ1-1 and V is TRBV6-5; 10 bases agree with TRBD1. Germline loops: CDR1 MNHEY, CDR2 SVGAGI. This CDR3 region has 20 residues. V trimming: 5 bases; J trimming: 1 base; junction bases outside the gene matches: 19. CDR3 protein: CASSPRGTGATFWGNTEAFF. In nucleotides, the CDR3 is TGTGCCAGCAGTCCACGGGGGACAGGGGCCACATTTTGGGGGAACACTGAAGCTTTCTTT.

This clonotype was detected ten times or more. The genes are TRBV12-3 or TRBV12-4 and TRBJ1-2; D unresolved. The germline V and J ends were trimmed by 4 bases and 3 bases, with 15 bases remaining between them. CDR3 length: 15 residues. The DNA of the CDR3 is TGTGCCAGCAGTTCGAAAATCCGGGCCCACTATGGCTACACCTTC. This sequence encodes CASSSKIRAHYGYTF.

For this clonotype: This sequence may be a read error, since a much larger clone differs from it by one base. The V and J genes are TRBV6-5 and TRBJ1-2, with a possible D match to TRBD1 (6 bases). Germline V CDR1 and CDR2: MNHEY, SVGAGI. The CDR3 runs to 12 residues. V was pared by 0 bases and J by 11 bases, with 10 bases between. CDR3 in DNA: TGTGCCAGCAGTTACTCGAGGGGGAGGTACACCTTC. It is translated as CASSYSRGRYTF.

This clonotype was counted many times. The genes are TRBV11-2 and TRBJ2-7; 7 bases are shared with TRBD1. Germline V gene lookup returns CDR1 SGHAT and CDR2 FQNNGV. V shed 2 bases, J shed 5 bases, and the junction held 3 bases outside the gene matches. The CDR3 contains 13 residues. CDR3 sequence (DNA): TGTGCCAGCAGCTTACAGGGGGAAAACGAGCAGTACTTC. Translating it yields CASSLQGENEQYF.

This chain uses TRBV19 with TRBJ2-7; 7 bases are a match to TRBD1. This CDR3 has 17 amino acids. Looked up from germline, CDR1 is LNHDA and CDR2 is SQIVND (reference sequence). Unmatched junction bases numbered 17, after V lost 4 bases and J lost 5 bases. CDR3: CASSTGARTGRGHEQYF. CDR3 nucleotide sequence: TGTGCCAGTAGTACCGGGGCCCGGACAGGAAGAGGTCACGAGCAGTACTTC.

This clonotype was counted ten times or more. The chain links TRBV7-9 to TRBJ2-7; 8 nucleotides match TRBD1. The V gene's germline CDR1 is SEHNR and CDR2 FQNEAQ (reference sequence). V lost 5 bases, J lost 6 bases, and 6 bases stayed unmatched. CDR3 length equals 13 residues. The CDR3 nucleotides are TGTGCCAGCAGCCCCAGGGACAGGAGCGAGCAGTACTTC. Encoded protein: CASSPRDRSEQYF.

This clonotype came up many times. The genes are TRBV6-2 or TRBV6-3 and TRBJ2-7, with 8 bases identical to TRBD1. The trim removed 8 bases at V and 5 bases at J, leaving 8 bases unmatched. CDR3 length: 13 residues. Germline loops: CDR1 MNHEY, CDR2 SVGEGT. The CDR3 nucleotides read TGTGCCAGCCGGACAGGGAGTAAGGACGAGCAGTACTTC. Translated: CASRTGSKDEQYF.

The CDR3 region has the DNA TGCAGTGCTAGAGTATTGAGCGAGAGCTCCTACGAGCAGTACTTC. It encodes CSARVLSESSYEQYF. V usage is TRBV20-1 and J usage is TRBJ2-7, with D unresolved. CDR3 length: 15 amino acids. Deletions cut 1 base from V and 0 bases from J, with 13 bases between. Looked up from germline, CDR1 is DFQATT and CDR2 is SNEGSKA (reference sequence).

This clonotype was seen many times. The chain joins TRBV11-3 to TRBJ2-5; D is tentatively TRBD1 or TRBD2 (5 bases each). Trimming left V 0 bases short and J 5 bases short, with 13 bases between. This CDR3 comprises 15 residues. The germline gives CDR1 SGHNT, CDR2 YENEEA. Here the CDR3 DNA reads TGTGCCAGCAGCTTAGAGGGACGGTGGGGGGAGACCCAGTACTTC. This sequence encodes CASSLEGRWGETQYF.

This clonotype was detected many times. The CDR3, as DNA: TGTGCCAGCAGAGATGCAGGGGAATTTAACTATGGCTACACCTTC. It encodes CASRDAGEFNYGYTF. The chain employs TRBV6-2 or TRBV6-3 and TRBJ1-2; TRBD1 might be the D (6 bases). Germline V gene lookup returns CDR1 MNHEY and CDR2 SVGEGT. Trimming removed 6 bases from V and 1 base from J, with 15 bases in between. This CDR3 has 15 amino acids.

In this sample, this clonotype turned up many times. This sequence joins TRBV28 and TRBJ1-5; D unresolved. Per the germline V gene, CDR1 is MDHEN and CDR2 is SYDVKM. The V end lost 1 base, the J end lost 6 bases, and 13 bases lay between the germline ends. CDR3 length: 15 residues. CDR3 coding DNA: TGTGCCAGCAGTTTATTTTACAGTTTCGGTCAGCCCCAGCATTTT. Protein sequence: CASSLFYSFGQPQHF.

There are a few counts of this clonotype. The CDR3, as DNA: TGTGCCAGCAGCCCCTCTAGCAGACAAGAGACCCAGTACTTC. Protein sequence: CASSPSSRQETQYF. The chain links TRBV6-2 or TRBV6-3 to TRBJ2-5, with TRBD2 as a possible D gene (5 bases). The CDR3 has 14 residues. CDR1 and CDR2 from the germline V gene are MNHEY and SVGEGT. Trimming removed 6 bases from V and 2 bases from J, with 13 bases in between.

This clonotype was found many times. The rearrangement uses TRBV6-5 and TRBJ2-7; D gene unclear. Trimming shortened V by 4 bases and J by 0 bases, and 10 bases separated the two germline ends. The CDR3 has 14 residues. Germline V CDR1 and CDR2: MNHEY, SVGAGI. CDR3 in amino acids: CASSWSRSSYEQYF. CDR3 bases: TGTGCCAGCAGTTGGTCAAGGAGCTCCTACGAGCAGTACTTC.

This clonotype has more than one count but fewer than ten. The genes are TRBV6-5 and TRBJ2-5; tentative D call: TRBD2 (6 bases). The CDR3 is 12 residues long. Germline V gives CDR1 MNHEY, CDR2 SVGAGI. The germline V and J ends were trimmed by 6 bases and 5 bases, with 10 bases remaining between them. CDR3 nucleotides: TGTGCCAGCAGGGAGGAGGGGGAGACCCAGTACTTC. Amino acid sequence: CASREEGETQYF.

This clonotype was recorded at least ten times. The chain links TRBV28 to TRBJ2-7, with D unresolved. Germline loops: CDR1 MDHEN, CDR2 SYDVKM. Trimming pared 6 bases from V and 6 bases from J, leaving 18 bases between. This CDR3 is built from 14 residues. The CDR3 DNA reads as TGTGCCAGCAGCCTAGTCCCTTTTTGGGGCGAGCAGTACTTC. Amino acids: CASSLVPFWGEQYF. The variable domain in full, completed from reference TRBV28 and TRBJ2-7, reads DVKVTQSSRYLVKRTGEKVFLECVQDMDHENMFWYRQDPGLGLRLIYFSYDVKMKEKGDIPEGYSVSREKKERFSLILESASTNQTSMYLCASSLVPFWGEQYFGPGTRLTVT.

The J gene is TRBJ2-7, the V gene TRBV24-1; 8 bases map to TRBD2. With V trimmed by 3 bases and J by 6 bases, 9 bases remained unmatched. Per the germline V gene, CDR1 is KGHDR and CDR2 is SFDVKD. The CDR3 runs to 15 residues. DNA of the CDR3: TGTGCCACCAGTGATCCAGCGGGAGATAGGGCCGAGCAGTACTTC. This codes for CATSDPAGDRAEQYF.

This clonotype was counted a few times. This chain links TRBV4-1 with TRBJ2-2, with D possibly TRBD2 on 6 matching bases. Trimming left V 0 bases short and J 7 bases short, with 12 bases between. Germline CDR1 reads MGHRA; CDR2 reads YSYEKL. This CDR3 spans 15 amino acids. Here the CDR3 reads CASSQDRGMGGELFF. The DNA for the CDR3 is TGCGCCAGCAGCCAAGATCGGGGGATGGGCGGGGAGCTGTTTTTT.